The 22 T cell receptor beta chains reported below all come from one sample, sequenced in a study of identical twins (dated by TCRdb to the mid-2010s). Library prep was done by 5' RACE. The instrument was an Illumina HiSeq 2000. The raw public data were reprocessed by TCRdb itself: fastp quality trimming at Q25, MiXCR clonotype calling, in-frame beta chains only. Each entry is one CDR3 protein sequence, shown with its most common DNA and genes. In all, the sample holds under 250,000 distinct CDR3 sequences, and roughly 9.4% of those were seen once. Of the sample, 4.5% to 5.5% falls within the top ten clones. The sample comprised memory (CD45RO+) T cells sorted from blood. The cell subset or site label for this specimen denotes: CD45RO+ enriched T cells. The source of these receptors is a woman aged 18-29 years in good health.

This clonotype has just a few counts. J is TRBJ2-7 and V is TRBV5-1; TRBD1 matches 11 bases. Losses at the gene ends were 4 bases for V and 6 bases for J; bases not matched to a gene: 9. In germline, CDR1 is SGHRS, CDR2 YFSETQ. The CDR3 is 15 residues long. The CDR3 spells CASSPTGTGGREQYF. DNA for the CDR3: TGCGCCAGCAGCCCCACAGGGACAGGGGGGCGCGAGCAGTACTTC.

This clonotype came up many times. CDR3 bases: TGTGCCAGCAGTTTATTACCCGGACAGGGGGCAGATACGCAGTATTTT. Protein: CASSLLPGQGADTQYF. This sequence joins TRBV27 and TRBJ2-3, with TRBD1 matching 10 bases. There are 16 residues in the CDR3. After removal of 1 base from V and 4 bases from J, the junction contained 5 bases not matched to a gene. The germline CDR1 and CDR2 sequences are MNHEY and SMNVEV (reference sequence).

This clonotype was seen a few times. This rearrangement joins TRBV4-3 to TRBJ2-5, with D possibly matching TRBD2 (6 bases). V lost 0 bases and J 4 bases, leaving 15 bases between the germline ends. Germline assignment: CDR1 LGHNA and CDR2 YSLEER. The length of the CDR3 is 16 residues. The CDR3 sequence: CASSQDVGSGGETQYF. Written as DNA, the CDR3 is TGCGCCAGCAGCCAAGACGTCGGGAGTGGGGGAGAGACCCAGTACTTC.

In its sample, this clonotype was seen many times. Here the CDR3 DNA reads TGTGCCAGCAGTTCGGGACTAGCACGCAATGAGCAGTTCTTC. Its protein product is CASSSGLARNEQFF. This rearrangement joins TRBV6-5 to TRBJ2-1, with 9 positions matching TRBD2. Germline V gene lookup returns CDR1 MNHEY and CDR2 SVGAGI. The CDR3 extends over 14 amino acids. With 4 bases clipped from V and 6 bases from J, the junction kept 4 bases outside the gene matches.

This clonotype occurred a few times. The chain recombines TRBV2 with TRBJ2-3; the D is unclear. From germline, CDR1 is SNHLY and CDR2 FYNNEI. Trimming stripped 2 bases from V and 9 bases from J, with 6 bases between. CDR3 size: 11 residues. The CDR3 DNA reads as TGTGCCAGCAGTGAATCGGAGACGCAGTATTTT. Encoded protein: CASSESETQYF.

There are a few counts of this clonotype. This chain joins TRBV7-8 and TRBJ2-1; 15 positions match TRBD2. V dropped 7 bases and J dropped 3; count of bases not matched to a gene: 10. This CDR3 comprises 18 residues. The germline gives CDR1 SGHVS, CDR2 FQNEAQ. In nucleotides, the CDR3 is TGTGCCAGCATTGGGGGGACTAGCGGGAGGACCAACTACAATGAGCAGTTCTTC. It specifies CASIGGTSGRTNYNEQFF.

This chain connects TRBV6-5 to TRBJ1-1; possibly TRBD1 for D (6 bases). Germline-derived CDR1 and CDR2 are MNHEY and SVGAGI. The CDR3 covers 13 residues. V lost 1 base to trimming and J lost 11 bases, with 14 bases between them. The CDR3 protein is CASSYFGGRPAFF. The CDR3 region has the DNA TGTGCCAGCAGTTACTTTGGGGGGCGGCCTGCTTTCTTT.

This clonotype was seen a handful of times. This sequence joins TRBV15 and TRBJ2-7; 10 positions agree with TRBD2. Germline lookup yields CDR1 LNHNV and CDR2 YYDKDF (reference sequence). The CDR3 is made up of 14 amino acids. The V gene end was trimmed by 2 bases and the J gene end by 3 bases; junction bases not matched to a gene: 1. For the CDR3, the DNA is TGTGCCACCAGCAGAACTAGCGGGGACTACGAGCAGTACTTC. This encodes CATSRTSGDYEQYF.

This chain joins TRBV12-3 or TRBV12-4 and TRBJ1-3; TRBD1 might be the D (6 bases). The V and J ends lost 8 bases and 0 bases respectively, with 11 bases between them. The CDR3 runs to 14 residues. In DNA form, the CDR3 reads TGTGCCAGCCGCAGGGGAACCTCTGGAAACACCATATATTTT. Translation: CASRRGTSGNTIYF.

The sample holds a few counts of this clonotype. V gene TRBV11-2 combines with J gene TRBJ2-7, with D possibly matching TRBD2 (6 bases). Germline V lookup: CDR1 SGHAT, CDR2 FQNNGV. The CDR3 consists of 15 residues. Trimming took 8 bases from V and 5 from J, leaving 22 bases between them. The CDR3 region is CASGTSTGVRHEQYF. The CDR3 bases are TGTGCCAGCGGGACTTCTACGGGGGTAAGGCACGAGCAGTACTTC.

This clonotype came up a few times. The chain joins TRBV20-1 to TRBJ1-6; D gene unclear. Germline V gene data show CDR1 as DFQATT and CDR2 as SNEGSKA (reference sequence). This CDR3 has 16 amino acids. The V gene lost 0 bases and the J gene lost 4 bases, with 13 bases spanning the gap. The CDR3 nucleotides are TGCAGTGCTAGAGATTCAGGTCTAAGTTATAATTCACCCCTCCACTTT. Translating gives CSARDSGLSYNSPLHF.

The chain has TRBV9 and TRBJ2-1; 16 nucleotides align to TRBD2. Germline V gene data show CDR1 as SGDLS and CDR2 as YYNGEE. This CDR3 contains 18 residues. V was clipped by 2 bases and J by 2 bases; unmatched bases: 4. CDR3 sequence: CASSVGTSGRATYNEQFF. CDR3 bases: TGTGCCAGCAGCGTCGGGACTAGCGGGAGGGCTACCTACAATGAGCAGTTCTTC.

This clonotype has only a few counts. The CDR3: CASSYMGDWRTGGSGIWFF. The CDR3 bases are TGTGCCAGCTCCTATATGGGCGACTGGAGGACGGGAGGGTCTGGTATTTGGTTCTTC. The chain has TRBV6-2 or TRBV6-3 and TRBJ2-1, with TRBD2 matching 8 bases. The junction had 33 bases not matched to a gene; V was cut back by 8 bases and J by 15 bases. Per germline, CDR1 MNHEY and CDR2 SVGEGT. The CDR3 has 19 residues.

There are many counts of this clonotype. The chain links TRBV14 to TRBJ2-2, with a weak D call TRBD2 (5 bases). Deletions cut 1 base from V and 5 bases from J, with 11 bases between. The CDR3 extends over 15 amino acids. Germline lookup yields CDR1 SGHDN and CDR2 FVKESK. CDR3 DNA sequence: TGTGCCAGCAGCCAAGGGCGGGTTGATACCGGGGAGCTGTTTTTT. It specifies CASSQGRVDTGELFF.

This sequence joins TRBV20-1 and TRBJ2-3; D gene uncertain. This CDR3 has 12 amino acids. Germline V CDR1 and CDR2: DFQATT, SNEGSKA (reference sequence). V shed 3 bases and J shed 8 bases, with 12 bases lying between them. The CDR3 coding sequence is TGCAGTGCTAGTCCCCTGATCGCTACGCAGTATTTT. This translates into CSASPLIATQYF.

In this sample, this clonotype turned up once. One junction end does not reproduce the germline sequence, and a read error may be involved. DNA for the CDR3: TGTGTCAGCGGTGGGAACACTGAAGCTTTCTTT. This encodes CVSGGNTEAFF. This chain links TRBV3-1 with TRBJ1-1; no firm D call. The CDR3 covers 11 residues. CDR1 is LGHDT and CDR2 is YNNKEL in the germline V gene (reference sequence). The variable domain in full, completed from reference TRBV3-1 and TRBJ1-1, reads DTAVSQTPKYLVTQMGNDKSIKCEQNLGHDTMYWYKQDSKKFLKIMFSYNNKELIINETVPNRFSPKSPDKAHLNLHINSLELGDSAVYFCVSGGNTEAFFGQGTRLTVV.

The chain combines TRBV5-1 with TRBJ2-3; TRBD2 might be the D (5 bases). There are 16 residues in the CDR3. Germline V lookup: CDR1 SGHRS, CDR2 YFSETQ. Deletions cut 5 bases from V and 0 bases from J, with 16 bases between. The CDR3 DNA reads TGCGCCAGCAGATTACCTAGCCCGGAAAGCACAGATACGCAGTATTTT. It encodes CASRLPSPESTDTQYF.

The chain has TRBV5-5 and TRBJ2-7, with D perhaps being TRBD1 or TRBD2 (5 bases each). Germline values: CDR1 SGHKS, CDR2 YYEKEE (reference sequence). The CDR3 runs 14 residues. Deletions cut 0 bases from V and 5 bases from J, with 12 bases between. CDR3 sequence (DNA): TGTGCCAGCAGCTTGGAATGGCTGGGGGACGAGCAGTACTTC. It is translated as CASSLEWLGDEQYF.

This clonotype was counted ten times or more. The V call is TRBV20-1, the J call TRBJ2-2, with D possibly matching TRBD2 (5 bases). Trimming removed 3 bases from V and 5 bases from J, with 13 bases in between. The CDR3 extends over 14 amino acids. Looked up from germline, CDR1 is DFQATT and CDR2 is SNEGSKA (reference sequence). CDR3 sequence reads: CSARRLAPTGELFF. The CDR3 DNA is TGCAGTGCTAGGCGGCTAGCTCCTACCGGGGAGCTGTTTTTT.

This clonotype occurred a few times. The genes are TRBV7-2 and TRBJ2-7; D gene ambiguous. The ends were cut back, 3 bases at V and 3 bases at J, with 9 bases in the middle. This CDR3 has 13 residues. Germline values: CDR1 SGHTA, CDR2 FQGNSA. DNA for the CDR3: TGTGCCAGCAGCTTCAAGGAAGACTACGAGCAGTACTTC. Translation gives CASSFKEDYEQYF.

The sample holds a few counts of this clonotype. The chain joins TRBV12-5 to TRBJ2-3; D is uncertain. The ends were cut back, 3 bases at V and 1 base at J, with 5 bases in the middle. This CDR3 spans 13 amino acids. In germline, CDR1 is LGHNT, CDR2 FRNRAP. Here the CDR3 reads CASGLGGTDTQYF. DNA of the CDR3: TGTGCTAGTGGTTTAGGAGGCACAGATACGCAGTATTTT.

This sequence joins TRBV3-1 and TRBJ2-1; possibly TRBD2 for D (6 bases). V was shortened by 6 bases and J by 2 bases, with 17 bases between the two germline ends. The CDR3 runs 16 residues. Germline loops: CDR1 LGHDT, CDR2 YNNKEL (reference sequence). CDR3 region: CASSPSMGGTYNEQFF. The CDR3 bases are TGTGCCAGCAGTCCATCGATGGGGGGAACCTACAATGAGCAGTTCTTC.